What follows are 9 T cell receptor beta chains derived from one specimen sequenced in a study of Graves' ophthalmopathy and Graves' hyperthyroidism. From RNA, the CDR3 regions of TCR beta chains were amplified and sequenced. Scientists carried out first-round RT-PCR using HTBI primers and then a second-round multiplex PCR. TCRdb used MiXCR to reprocess the multiplex PCR reads, holding one entry per CDR3 protein. The table has fewer than 650,000 distinct CDR3 sequences, 22% seen once; the top ten hold 7.1%. Input material: peripheral blood. These receptors all come from a woman between 18 and 29 years old with stable Graves' hyperthyroidism. Some clones in this sample may be carry-over from other donors' samples.

The genes are TRBV20-1 and TRBJ1-2; TRBD1 matches at 10 bases. V lost 5 bases to trimming and J lost 4 bases; unmatched junction nucleotides: 4. CDR3 size: 13 residues. CDR1 is DFQATT and CDR2 is SNEGSKA in the germline V gene (reference sequence). The CDR3 is CSAARTGGYGYTF. In DNA form, the CDR3 reads TGCAGTGCTGCGCGGACAGGGGGCTATGGCTACACCTTC.

The chain joins TRBV10-3 to TRBJ2-5; 12 bases are shared with TRBD2. J lost 2 bases, V lost 6 bases, and 7 bases had no gene match. Germline V lookup: CDR1 ENHRY, CDR2 SYGVKD. This CDR3 comprises 16 residues. CDR3 DNA sequence: TGTGCCATCAGGCCCTCGCTAGCGGGAGGGCAAGAGACCCAGTACTTC. Its protein product is CAIRPSLAGGQETQYF.

This clonotype was counted a few times. The rearrangement uses TRBV12-3 or TRBV12-4 and TRBJ2-7; D is possibly TRBD1 or TRBD2 (5 bases each). The CDR3 runs 13 residues. Trimming took 3 bases from V and 8 from J, leaving 14 bases between them. The chain's CDR3 is CASSLGRYDQQYF. CDR3 DNA: TGTGCCAGCAGTTTGGGACGTTACGACCAGCAGTACTTC.

This clonotype came up many times. The chain is built from TRBV28 and TRBJ2-7; TRBD2 agrees at 11 bases. The CDR3 totals 15 residues. CDR1 is MDHEN and CDR2 is SYDVKM in the germline V gene. The V and J ends lost 5 bases and 6 bases, in that order; junction bases with no gene match: 9. CDR3 sequence (DNA): TGTGCCAGCAGTCTAGCGGGAGGCGGGTTTGGCGAGCAGTACTTC. Amino acid sequence: CASSLAGGGFGEQYF.

V usage is TRBV7-2 and J usage is TRBJ2-7; TRBD2 matches at 12 bases. Per germline, CDR1 SGHTA and CDR2 FQGNSA. This CDR3 has 16 amino acids. V was clipped by 0 bases and J by 5 bases; unmatched bases: 5. The CDR3 DNA sequence: TGTGCCAGCAGCTTAGCGGCGACTAGCGGGAGAAACGAGCAGTACTTC. This codes for CASSLAATSGRNEQYF.

This clonotype was found many times. The V and J genes are TRBV5-1 and TRBJ2-7, with a possible D match to TRBD2 (5 bases). Trimming took off 4 bases at V and 0 bases at J, with 14 bases between the two ends. Germline V gene sequence: CDR1 SGHRS, CDR2 YFSETQ. The CDR3 consists of 15 residues. The CDR3 reads CASSPETRNSYEQYF. CDR3 sequence (DNA): TGCGCCAGCAGCCCCGAAACTAGGAACTCCTACGAGCAGTACTTC.

The genes are TRBV30 and TRBJ1-2; the match to TRBD1 covers 7 bases. Trimming took 2 bases from V and 8 from J; bases not matched to a gene: 14. CDR3 size: 15 residues. Looked up from germline, CDR1 is GTSNPN and CDR2 is SVGIG (reference sequence). CDR3 in amino acids: CAWSPIRDSRRGYTF. The CDR3 region has the DNA TGTGCCTGGAGTCCTATCCGGGACAGTCGACGCGGCTACACCTTC.

This clonotype was found many times. This sequence joins TRBV29-1 and TRBJ1-2; D is unresolved. This CDR3 spans 14 amino acids. V lost 7 bases and J lost 4, with 19 bases in between. Germline CDR1 is SQVTM and CDR2 is ANQGSEA. CDR3 residues: CSAEPAAYGYGYTF. Written as DNA, the CDR3 is TGCAGCGCCGAACCGGCAGCCTACGGCTATGGCTACACCTTC.

Regarding this clonotype: Its ends do not fully match the called genes, so a read error is possible. J is TRBJ2-5 and V is TRBV12-3 or TRBV12-4; weak D call: TRBD2 (7 bases). This CDR3 is built from 13 residues. CDR3 loop: CASSLDREGTRYF. CDR3 nucleotide sequence: TGTGCCAGCAGTTTAGACAGGGAGGGGACCCGGTACTTC.